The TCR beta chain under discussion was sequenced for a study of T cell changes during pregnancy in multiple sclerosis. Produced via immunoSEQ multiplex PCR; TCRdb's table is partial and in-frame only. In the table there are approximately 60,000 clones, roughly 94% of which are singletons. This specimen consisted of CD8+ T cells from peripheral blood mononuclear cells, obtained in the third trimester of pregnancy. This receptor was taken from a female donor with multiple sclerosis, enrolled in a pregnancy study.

This CDR3 reads CASSDAPGTSGPGEQFF. DNA of the CDR3: TGTGCCAGCAGTGACGCACCCGGGACTAGCGGGCCCGGTGAGCAGTTCTTC. This chain joins TRBV6-4 and TRBJ2-1, with 12 nucleotides matching TRBD2. The CDR3 spans 17 residues. V gave up 2 bases and J gave up 9 bases; unmatched junction bases: 11. Germline V gene data show CDR1 as MRHNA and CDR2 as SNTAGT.